The 28 T cell receptor beta chains listed next were all sequenced from one sample in a study of T-cell reconstitution after alpha-beta-depleted transplantation in children (dated by TCRdb to 2016 to 2018). The sample's time point label, in plain terms: day 60 (about 2 months) after transplantation. In light of the paper, this sample's treatment or condition label describes: allogeneic hematopoietic cell transplantation with graft depleted of TCRalphabeta T cells and CD19 B cells. Receptors were amplified or captured by PCR. Sequencing was performed on an Illumina HiSeq 2500. TCR libraries were prepared with molecular barcoding, using unique molecular identifiers to normalize TCRbeta repertoire quantification. TCRdb ran its own pipeline on the public reads, namely fastp trimming at Q25 and MiXCR clone calling, and kept in-frame beta chains. When rows share a CDR3 protein, they turn into one entry using the most common DNA and genes. Across this sample there are 45,000 to 55,000 distinct CDR3 sequences, with about a tenth seen only once. Roughly a quarter of the sample is taken by the ten largest.

The source was PBMCs, mostly from graft donor cells, collected 60 days after TCRalphabeta/CD19-depleted stem cell transplant. The origin of the receptors is a male patient between 2 and 15 years old who had a stem cell transplant for chronic granulomatous disease, so the T cells may come from the graft donor.

At least ten counts were recorded for this clonotype. The chain joins TRBV9 to TRBJ2-1, with 10 nucleotides matching TRBD2. The CDR3 is 16 amino acids. The germline V gene has CDR1 SGDLS and CDR2 YYNGEE. V shed 4 bases, J shed 3 bases, and the junction held 7 bases outside the gene matches. The CDR3 sequence: CASSFGTSDFYNEQFF. The DNA for the CDR3 is TGTGCCAGCAGCTTTGGGACTAGCGATTTCTACAATGAGCAGTTCTTC.

This clonotype was seen at least ten times. The gene calls are TRBV9 and TRBJ2-3; 10 nucleotides match TRBD2. Germline-derived CDR1 and CDR2 are SGDLS and YYNGEE. With V trimmed by 0 bases and J by 2 bases, 3 bases remained unmatched. The CDR3 is 16 amino acids. Here the CDR3 reads CASSVVLAGHTDTQYF. The DNA for the CDR3 is TGTGCCAGCAGCGTAGTACTAGCGGGGCACACAGATACGCAGTATTTT. The whole variable domain, remainder taken from reference TRBV9 and TRBJ2-3, is DSGVTQTPKHLITATGQRVTLRCSPRSGDLSVYWYQQSLDQGLQFLIQYYNGEERAKGNILERFSAQQFPDLHSELNLSSLELGDSALYFCASSVVLAGHTDTQYFGPGTRLTVL.

This clonotype occurred many times. V is TRBV5-1 and J is TRBJ2-5, with D perhaps assigned TRBD1 or TRBD2 (5 bases each). Trimming pared 4 bases from V and 1 base from J, leaving 8 bases between. Germline CDR1 and CDR2: SGHRS and YFSETQ. CDR3 length: 13 residues. The CDR3 DNA reads TGCGCCAGCAGCCCTGGGGGCCAAGAGACCCAGTACTTC. It encodes CASSPGGQETQYF. Full variable domain (outside the CDR3, taken from reference TRBV5-1 and TRBJ2-5): KAGVTQTPRYLIKTRGQQVTLSCSPISGHRSVSWYQQTPGQGLQFLFEYFSETQRNKGNFPGRFSGRQFSNSRSEMNVSTLELGDSALYLCASSPGGQETQYFGPGTRLLVL.

This clonotype has a count of ten or more. The chain combines TRBV10-2 with TRBJ2-5; 7 nucleotides align to TRBD1. The CDR3 runs 15 residues. The germline CDR1 and CDR2 sequences are WSHSY and SAAADI. With 6 bases clipped from V and 2 bases from J, the junction kept 9 bases outside the gene matches. CDR3 DNA: TGCGCCAGCAGGACCGGGACAGTCTATCAAGAGACCCAGTACTTC. Its translation is CASRTGTVYQETQYF.

This clonotype was picked up many times. The DNA for the CDR3 is TGCAGTGCTGGAAGACTAGCGGGTTTCCAAGAGACCCAGTACTTC. Encoded protein: CSAGRLAGFQETQYF. The chain couples TRBV20-1 to TRBJ2-5, with 10 bases matching TRBD2. This CDR3 is 15 amino acids long. The junction had 7 bases not matched to a gene; V was cut back by 5 bases and J by 1 base. The germline gives CDR1 DFQATT, CDR2 SNEGSKA (reference sequence).

The rearrangement joins TRBV7-3 to TRBJ2-1; 14 bases are shared with TRBD2. Germline values: CDR1 SGHTA, CDR2 FQGTGA. This CDR3 is built from 15 residues. J gave up 7 bases and V 5 bases, and 4 bases lay outside the gene matches. Written as DNA, the CDR3 is TGTGCCAGCAGCCAAAGACTAGCGGGAGGGAATGAGCAGTTCTTC. Translated, it gives CASSQRLAGGNEQFF. Filled out from reference TRBV7-3 and TRBJ2-1, the complete variable domain reads GAGVSQTPSNKVTEKGKYVELRCDPISGHTALYWYRQSLGQGPEFLIYFQGTGAADDSGLPNDRFFAVRPEGSVSTLKIQRTERGDSAVYLCASSQRLAGGNEQFFGPGTRLTVL.

There are many counts of this clonotype. The V call is TRBV5-5, the J call TRBJ2-3, with unresolved D. Trimming shortened V by 1 base and J by 1 base, and 4 bases separated the two germline ends. Germline V CDR1 and CDR2: SGHKS, YYEKEE (reference sequence). The CDR3 spans 13 residues. The CDR3 protein is CASSLSGTDTQYF. The CDR3 DNA follows: TGTGCCAGCAGCTTGTCGGGCACAGATACGCAGTATTTT.

This clonotype was observed at least ten times. This rearrangement joins TRBV28 to TRBJ2-7; D gene ambiguous. CDR3 length: 12 amino acids. CDR1 MDHEN and CDR2 SYDVKM come from the germline V gene. V lost 6 bases and J 4 bases, leaving 10 bases between the germline ends. The CDR3 here is CASSQMVYEQYF. The CDR3 DNA follows: TGTGCCAGCAGCCAAATGGTATACGAGCAGTACTTC.

The CDR3 DNA follows: TGTGCCAGCAGTTTAGACCACGGTGAGCAGTTCTTC. This codes for CASSLDHGEQFF. The chain uses TRBV12-3 or TRBV12-4 and TRBJ2-1; D is undetermined. The CDR3 extends over 12 amino acids. V lost 1 base, J lost 9 bases, and 7 bases lay in between.

At least ten counts were recorded for this clonotype. The chain joins TRBV5-5 to TRBJ2-1; 10 bases fit TRBD2. Germline V gene sequence: CDR1 SGHKS, CDR2 YYEKEE (reference sequence). V lost 4 bases and J lost 7; bases outside the gene matches: 11. The CDR3 is 16 residues long. This chain's CDR3 is CASSPRAGGPGNEQFF. The CDR3 nucleotides read TGTGCCAGCAGCCCGCGAGCGGGAGGGCCGGGAAATGAGCAGTTCTTC.

This clonotype has ten or more counts. The chain recombines TRBV24-1 with TRBJ2-2; D unclear. The CDR3 runs 18 residues. The germline CDR1 and CDR2 sequences are KGHDR and SFDVKD. V lost 7 bases, J lost 4 bases, and 24 bases lay in between. The CDR3 spells CATSRPKSWIRTTGELFF. The CDR3 nucleotides are TGTGCCACCAGCCGTCCTAAAAGTTGGATCCGTACCACCGGGGAGCTGTTTTTT.

V gene TRBV12-3 or TRBV12-4 combines with J gene TRBJ2-6; 9 bases are a match to TRBD2. Trimming at V came to 0 bases and at J to 2 bases, leaving 8 bases not matched to a gene. The CDR3 length is 19 residues. The CDR3 sequence: CASSLALAGGRPGANVLTF. CDR3 DNA sequence: TGTGCCAGCAGTTTAGCGCTTGCGGGGGGGCGTCCTGGGGCCAACGTCCTGACTTTC.

By sample fraction, this clonotype is medium-sized (0.01 to 0.1%). The rearrangement links TRBV7-9 to TRBJ2-7, with D tentatively TRBD1 (5 bases). This CDR3 region has 14 residues. The V gene's germline CDR1 is SEHNR and CDR2 FQNEAQ (reference sequence). V dropped 5 bases and J dropped 5 bases, with 16 bases sitting between them. CDR3 loop: CASSPLSTRDEQYF. DNA of the CDR3: TGTGCCAGCAGCCCCCTTTCAACCAGGGACGAGCAGTACTTC.

This sequence joins TRBV20-1 and TRBJ2-7, with 12 bases lining up with TRBD2. The CDR3 consists of 14 residues. The trim removed 3 bases at V and 5 bases at J, leaving 5 bases unmatched. Germline V gene sequence: CDR1 DFQATT, CDR2 SNEGSKA (reference sequence). This CDR3 reads CSARALAGGHEQYF. CDR3 in DNA: TGCAGTGCTAGGGCACTAGCGGGAGGCCACGAGCAGTACTTC.

This clonotype was counted many times. The chain joins TRBV6-5 to TRBJ2-3; 9 bases line up with TRBD2. With 0 bases clipped from V and 0 bases from J, the junction kept 4 bases outside the gene matches. The CDR3 length is 17 residues. Germline V CDR1 and CDR2: MNHEY, SVGAGI. The CDR3 sequence: CASSYSATSGSTDTQYF. The DNA for the CDR3 is TGTGCCAGCAGTTACTCAGCCACTAGCGGGAGCACAGATACGCAGTATTTT.

This clonotype has a count of ten or more. The rearrangement links TRBV12-3 or TRBV12-4 to TRBJ1-4; TRBD1 matches 8 bases. Trimming cost V 1 base and J 10 bases; bases outside gene matches: 5. This CDR3 spans 14 amino acids. CDR3 bases: TGTGCCAGCAGTTTAGGGACAGGGAGCGCAAAACTGTTTTTT. Its translation: CASSLGTGSAKLFF.

This chain uses TRBV12-3 or TRBV12-4 with TRBJ2-6, with D tentatively TRBD1 (7 bases). The V and J ends lost 5 bases and 2 bases respectively, with 10 bases between them. CDR3 length equals 15 residues. CDR3: CASSPGGTGANVLTF. The CDR3 coding sequence is TGTGCCAGCAGTCCAGGGGGGACTGGGGCCAACGTCCTGACTTTC.

This clonotype has a count of ten or more. V is TRBV12-3 or TRBV12-4 and J is TRBJ2-7; D is unclear. The CDR3 covers 15 residues. Between the trimmed V and J ends, which lost 6 bases and 3 bases, there was a span of 18 bases. For the CDR3, the DNA is TGTGCCAGCAGCTCCCAGTTGTGGGGAAACTACGAGCAGTACTTC. It yields the protein CASSSQLWGNYEQYF.

This clonotype has a count of ten or more. The rearrangement uses TRBV6-1 and TRBJ2-1; 7 nucleotides match TRBD2. Germline V gene sequence: CDR1 MNHNS, CDR2 SASEGT. The CDR3 spans 13 residues. The junction had 3 bases not matched to a gene; V was cut back by 1 base and J by 9 bases. As DNA, the CDR3 is TGTGCCAGCAGTGAAGGACGGACTAGTGAGCAGTTCTTC. Translation: CASSEGRTSEQFF.

The genes are TRBV7-2 and TRBJ1-1; perhaps TRBD1 as D (6 bases). The CDR3 totals 15 residues. The germline gives CDR1 SGHTA, CDR2 FQGNSA. V was clipped by 1 base and J by 0 bases, with 9 bases between them. CDR3 bases: TGTGCCAGCAGCTTAGAGGGGGAGATGAACACTGAAGCTTTCTTT. Translation gives CASSLEGEMNTEAFF.

The table lists this clonotype with many counts. The rearrangement joins TRBV11-2 to TRBJ2-2, with D perhaps TRBD1 (7 bases). The CDR3 length is 16 residues. Germline CDR1 reads SGHAT; CDR2 reads FQNNGV. Trimming took off 3 bases at V and 7 bases at J, with 18 bases between the two ends. This chain's CDR3 is CASSFPRGEDNGELFF. DNA for the CDR3: TGTGCCAGCAGCTTCCCCAGGGGGGAGGATAACGGGGAGCTGTTTTTT. Complete variable domain (other parts from reference TRBV11-2 and TRBJ2-2): EAGVAQSPRYKIIEKRQSVAFWCNPISGHATLYWYQQILGQGPKLLIQFQNNGVVDDSQLPKDRFSAERLKGVDSTLKIQPAKLEDSAVYLCASSFPRGEDNGELFFGEGSRLTVL.

This clonotype has a count of ten or more. The V gene is TRBV29-1, the J gene TRBJ2-1, with TRBD2 as a possible D gene (6 bases). This CDR3 spans 14 amino acids. Germline CDR1 reads SQVTM; CDR2 reads ANQGSEA. Trimming pared 5 bases from V and 8 bases from J, leaving 19 bases between. The CDR3 here is CSVSSGDRVHEQFF. CDR3 nucleotide sequence: TGCAGCGTTTCTTCGGGAGATCGGGTCCATGAGCAGTTCTTC.

V usage is TRBV20-1 and J usage is TRBJ1-1, with TRBD1 as a possible D gene (5 bases). Germline V gene sequence: CDR1 DFQATT, CDR2 SNEGSKA (reference sequence). CDR3 size: 15 residues. The V end was cut by 5 bases, the J end by 1 base, with 17 bases between. CDR3 protein: CSAPLGLHGNTEAFF. The CDR3 bases are TGCAGTGCTCCCCTGGGGCTACACGGGAACACTGAAGCTTTCTTT.

This clonotype was detected many times. This chain connects TRBV24-1 to TRBJ1-2, with unresolved D. Deletions cut 4 bases from V and 4 bases from J, with 6 bases between. This CDR3 is 12 amino acids long. Germline-derived CDR1 and CDR2 are KGHDR and SFDVKD. The CDR3 sequence: CATSEDRYGYTF. The CDR3 region has the DNA TGTGCCACCAGTGAGGACCGCTATGGCTACACCTTC.

This clonotype showed up many times. The chain is built from TRBV12-3 or TRBV12-4 and TRBJ2-7; 12 bases are a match to TRBD2. The length of the CDR3 is 16 residues. After removal of 7 bases from V and 1 base from J, the junction contained 8 bases not matched to a gene. The CDR3 bases are TGTGCCAGCACCTACATACTAGCGGGAGGATCCTACGAGCAGTACTTC. Translation gives CASTYILAGGSYEQYF.

This clonotype was counted many times. J is TRBJ1-2 and V is TRBV5-1; 10 bases are a match to TRBD1. Germline loops: CDR1 SGHRS, CDR2 YFSETQ. The J segment lost 2 bases and the V segment lost 0 bases, leaving 4 bases of the junction unmatched. The CDR3 has 16 amino acids. The CDR3 nucleotides are TGCGCCAGCAGCTTGGCCGGGACAGGGGCGAACTATGGCTACACCTTC. Its protein is CASSLAGTGANYGYTF.

A remark on this clonotype: The DNA is omitted, as the CDR3 cannot be located on it reliably, and the CDR3 follows TCRdb's listing. V is TRBV20-1 and J is TRBJ1-3; the table's D call, TRBD1, has no DNA check behind it. Termini included, the CDR3 measures 15 amino acids. Germline CDR1 reads DFQATT; CDR2 reads SNEGSKA (reference sequence). This CDR3 is CSARLLSGPGNTIYF.

V is TRBV6-5 and J is TRBJ2-2, with a weak D call TRBD2 (7 bases). The CDR3 runs 15 residues. Looked up from germline, CDR1 is MNHEY and CDR2 is SVGAGI. V was pared by 2 bases and J by 5 bases, with 12 bases between. The CDR3 region is CASSYGGAPTGELFF. For the CDR3, the DNA is TGTGCCAGCAGTTACGGGGGGGCGCCTACCGGGGAGCTGTTTTTT.